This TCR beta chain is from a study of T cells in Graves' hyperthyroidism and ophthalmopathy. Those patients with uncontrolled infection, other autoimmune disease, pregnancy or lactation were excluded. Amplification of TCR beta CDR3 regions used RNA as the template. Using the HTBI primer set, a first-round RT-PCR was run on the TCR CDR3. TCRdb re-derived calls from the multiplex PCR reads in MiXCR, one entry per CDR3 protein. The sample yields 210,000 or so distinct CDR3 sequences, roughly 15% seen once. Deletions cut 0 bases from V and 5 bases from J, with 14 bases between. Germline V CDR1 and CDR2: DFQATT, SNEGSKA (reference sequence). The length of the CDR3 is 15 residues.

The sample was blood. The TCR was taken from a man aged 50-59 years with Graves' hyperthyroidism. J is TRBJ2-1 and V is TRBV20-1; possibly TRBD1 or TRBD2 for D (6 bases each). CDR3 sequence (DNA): TGCAGTGCTAGAGAACGTAGGGGGAGGCACAATGAGCAGTTCTTC. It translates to CSARERRGRHNEQFF.